The 29 T cell receptor beta chains presented below share a single source sample, sequenced in a study of metastatic and nonmetastatic thyroid tumors. Treatment of any kind had been given to no patient before thyroid surgery. TCRdb re-called the PCR reads via MiXCR. The sample carries around 30,000 clones, 20% to 30% recorded once. Sequencing was done on a sample of blood. These receptors were collected from a female donor with papillary thyroid cancer or a benign thyroid nodule (not recorded which). Some clones in this sample may be carry-over from other donors' samples.

On this clone: This CDR3 fails to terminate in the conserved phenylalanine or tryptophan, so it likely reflects a read error. The gene calls are TRBV7-9 and TRBJ1-6, with D perhaps matching TRBD1 (6 bases). Trimming took off 4 bases at V and 10 bases at J, with 17 bases between the two ends. The CDR3 length is 15 residues. Germline V gene data show CDR1 as SEHNR and CDR2 as FQNEAQ (reference sequence). The CDR3 DNA sequence: TGTGCCAGCAGCTCCTACCAAGGGGGGGAGTCACCCCTCCACTCT. Translation gives CASSSYQGGESPLHS.

This clone rates as medium-sized. The chain has TRBV6-1 and TRBJ1-2; 9 nucleotides match TRBD1. V dropped 1 base and J dropped 7; count of bases not matched to a gene: 13. The CDR3 length is 17 residues. Germline values: CDR1 MNHNS, CDR2 SASEGT. CDR3 in amino acids: CASSEVAGTGILRGYTF. DNA of the CDR3: TGTGCCAGCAGTGAAGTGGCCGGGACAGGGATTCTTCGTGGCTACACCTTC.

This clone was observed at least ten times. The rearrangement uses TRBV5-4 and TRBJ1-2; maybe TRBD1 (6 bases). Deletions cut 3 bases from V and 4 bases from J, with 25 bases between. Germline V gene sequence: CDR1 SGHNT, CDR2 YYREEE (reference sequence). There are 18 residues in the CDR3. This chain's CDR3 is CASSSGSQGYSGIYGYTF. Here the CDR3 DNA reads TGTGCCAGCAGCTCTGGATCACAGGGTTATTCGGGGATCTATGGCTACACCTTC.

This clone was found many times. The rearrangement joins TRBV28 to TRBJ1-1; 8 positions match TRBD1. Germline-derived CDR1 and CDR2 are MDHEN and SYDVKM. With 0 bases clipped from V and 2 bases from J, the junction kept 2 bases outside the gene matches. This CDR3 region has 15 residues. CDR3 DNA: TGTGCCAGCAGTTTATGGGGGACAGGTAACACTGAAGCTTTCTTT. Translation gives CASSLWGTGNTEAFF.

This rearrangement joins TRBV7-3 to TRBJ2-1, with 7 bases lining up with TRBD2. The V gene's germline CDR1 is SGHTA and CDR2 FQGTGA. The CDR3 loop spans 16 amino acids. V was pared by 1 base and J by 8 bases, with 11 bases of the junction left unmatched. CDR3: CASSLRSGGGADEQFF. The DNA of the CDR3 is TGTGCCAGCAGCTTAAGGTCGGGAGGAGGTGCCGATGAGCAGTTCTTC.

This clone has a count of ten or more. With a much larger clone just one base away, this may be a read error. The rearrangement links TRBV28 to TRBJ2-1, with TRBD2 matching 10 bases. CDR3 length: 16 amino acids. With 5 bases clipped from V and 6 bases from J, the junction kept 10 bases outside the gene matches. Germline CDR1 reads MDHEN; CDR2 reads SYDVKM. CDR3 DNA: TGTGCCAGCAGTCCCGGACTAGCGGCCAGCTGCAATGAGCAGTTCTTC. Translated: CASSPGLAASCNEQFF. The full variable domain, with the rest looked up from reference TRBV28 and TRBJ2-1, is DVKVTQSSRYLVKRTGEKVFLECVQDMDHENMFWYRQDPGLGLRLIYFSYDVKMKEKGDIPEGYSVSREKKERFSLILESASTNQTSMYLCASSPGLAASCNEQFFGPGTRLTVL.

This clone showed up many times. The genes are TRBV10-1 and TRBJ2-3; TRBD2 aligns across 11 bases. The CDR3 consists of 16 residues. Germline-derived CDR1 and CDR2 are WNHNN and SYGVQD (reference sequence). Unmatched junction bases numbered 3, after V lost 4 bases and J lost 0 bases. The CDR3 DNA follows: TGCGCCAGCAGTGCAACTAGCGGGAGAAGCACAGATACGCAGTATTTT. Its protein product is CASSATSGRSTDTQYF.

By its share, this clone is medium-sized. The genes are TRBV24-1 and TRBJ1-1; a possible D gene is TRBD1 (6 bases). Trimming pared 5 bases from V and 7 bases from J, leaving 13 bases between. Germline lookup yields CDR1 KGHDR and CDR2 SFDVKD. This CDR3 has 13 amino acids. CDR3 sequence reads: CATSGGGQYEAFF. CDR3 coding DNA: TGTGCCACCAGTGGCGGAGGACAGTATGAAGCTTTCTTT.

This clone has at least ten counts. This sequence joins TRBV19 and TRBJ2-3; TRBD2 agrees at 8 bases. The V gene's germline CDR1 is LNHDA and CDR2 SQIVND (reference sequence). The trim removed 6 bases at V and 0 bases at J, leaving 5 bases unmatched. This CDR3 spans 15 amino acids. CDR3 DNA sequence: TGTGCCAGTAGCGGGAGGGACTCTAGCACAGATACGCAGTATTTT. Its translation: CASSGRDSSTDTQYF.

This clone was found many times. This may come from a read error, since a much larger clone is one base off. Other nucleotide sequences from this sample produce the same CDR3. The chain uses TRBV5-1 and TRBJ1-4; D is possibly TRBD1 (5 bases). The CDR3 consists of 14 residues. Germline CDR1 is SGHRS and CDR2 is YFSETQ. The chain's CDR3 is CASSRSGGNEKLFF. CDR3 bases: TGCGCCAGCAGTCGGAGTGGGGGAAATGAAAAGCTGTTTTTT.

This clone showed up many times. The chain employs TRBV7-2 and TRBJ2-1, with 8 bases that match TRBD2. CDR3 size: 13 residues. CDR1 and CDR2 (germline): SGHTA, FQGNSA. V shed 5 bases, J shed 10 bases, and the junction held 7 bases outside the gene matches. CDR3 sequence: CASSRSGSYEQFF. The CDR3 DNA sequence: TGTGCCAGCAGCCGGAGCGGGAGCTACGAGCAGTTCTTC.

Ten or more counts support this clone. The CDR3 reads CAWKDKDRGFYGYTF. DNA of the CDR3: TGTGCCTGGAAAGATAAGGACAGGGGTTTCTATGGCTACACCTTC. The chain employs TRBV30 and TRBJ1-2; the match to TRBD1 covers 9 bases. The ends lost 4 bases at V and 4 bases at J; junction bases unmatched: 10. This CDR3 region has 15 residues. Germline CDR1 reads GTSNPN; CDR2 reads SVGIG (reference sequence).

Turning to this clone: The junction and the germline gene differ at one end; a read error may be behind it. This chain joins TRBV27 and TRBJ2-2, with D perhaps TRBD1 (6 bases). CDR1 and CDR2 from the germline V gene are MNHEY and SMNVEV (reference sequence). This CDR3 has 15 residues. The CDR3 coding sequence is TGTGCCAGCAGAGGACAGAACGCGTACACCCGGGAGCTGTTTTTT. This sequence encodes CASRGQNAYTRELFF.

At least ten counts were recorded for this clone. The chain uses TRBV30 and TRBJ1-1, with D unclear. The length of the CDR3 is 12 residues. Germline CDR1 is GTSNPN and CDR2 is SVGIG (reference sequence). Between the trimmed V and J ends, which lost 5 bases and 5 bases, there was a span of 12 bases. The CDR3 DNA is TGTGCCTGGGCTAGCCCGAGGACTGAAGCTTTCTTT. It encodes CAWASPRTEAFF.

This clone was seen a handful of times. The chain has TRBV12-3 or TRBV12-4 and TRBJ2-7; D unresolved. The V end was cut by 6 bases, the J end by 4 bases, with 10 bases between. This CDR3 spans 12 amino acids. In nucleotides, the CDR3 is TGTGCCAGCAGCCACGACATTTACGAGCAGTACTTC. Translated: CASSHDIYEQYF.

There are a few counts of this clone. The V and J genes are TRBV9 and TRBJ2-1; D is ambiguous. V was trimmed by 1 base and J by 5 bases, leaving 16 bases between them. Germline CDR1 reads SGDLS; CDR2 reads YYNGEE. The CDR3 is made up of 16 amino acids. The CDR3 sequence: CASSVKQAPVHNEQFF. In nucleotides, the CDR3 is TGTGCCAGCAGCGTAAAGCAGGCCCCGGTCCACAATGAGCAGTTCTTC. Combining the CDR3 with reference TRBV9 and TRBJ2-1 gives the whole variable domain DSGVTQTPKHLITATGQRVTLRCSPRSGDLSVYWYQQSLDQGLQFLIQYYNGEERAKGNILERFSAQQFPDLHSELNLSSLELGDSALYFCASSVKQAPVHNEQFFGPGTRLTVL.

This clone was counted ten times or more. The J gene is TRBJ2-7, the V gene TRBV5-4; 9 bases line up with TRBD2. This CDR3 comprises 15 residues. The V segment lost 2 bases and the J segment 0 bases; nucleotides outside the gene matches: 3. Germline V CDR1 and CDR2: SGHNT, YYREEE (reference sequence). CDR3 sequence: CASSLGAGGSYEQYF. The CDR3 DNA reads TGTGCCAGCAGCTTAGGAGCGGGAGGCTCCTACGAGCAGTACTTC.

The table lists this clone with many counts. The chain links TRBV4-1 to TRBJ2-1, with 12 bases fitting TRBD2. Germline CDR1 and CDR2: MGHRA and YSYEKL. V trimming: 4 bases; J trimming: 4 bases; junction bases outside the gene matches: 8. CDR3 length: 17 residues. CDR3 in DNA: TGCGCCAGCAGCCTAAGGACTAGCGGGACGTTTTACAATGAGCAGTTCTTC. Its protein is CASSLRTSGTFYNEQFF.

In this sample, this clone turned up many times. The V call is TRBV20-1, the J call TRBJ1-5, with 8 bases fitting TRBD1. This CDR3 comprises 14 residues. CDR1 is DFQATT and CDR2 is SNEGSKA in the germline V gene (reference sequence). The V gene end was trimmed by 2 bases and the J gene end by 3 bases; junction bases not matched to a gene: 3. Here the CDR3 DNA reads TGCAGTGCTAGAACAGGGGGGTTCAATCAGCCCCAGCATTTT. It yields the protein CSARTGGFNQPQHF.

This clone has at least ten counts. In the same sample, other DNA sequences code for this CDR3. The chain uses TRBV19 and TRBJ2-2, with D possibly TRBD2 on 5 matching bases. Trimming took off 7 bases at V and 4 bases at J, with 10 bases between the two ends. The CDR3 contains 13 residues. In germline, CDR1 is LNHDA, CDR2 SQIVND (reference sequence). CDR3 DNA: TGTGCCAGTACGGTCCGGGGCACCGGGGAGCTGTTTTTT. Protein sequence: CASTVRGTGELFF.

This clone was observed many times. This sequence joins TRBV12-3 or TRBV12-4 and TRBJ2-2; the match to TRBD1 covers 11 bases. The CDR3 is 16 residues long. V gave up 5 bases and J gave up 8 bases; unmatched junction bases: 10. CDR3 nucleotides: TGTGCCAGCAGTCCCACCGGGACAGGGGGGTTTGGGGAGCTGTTTTTT. This translates into CASSPTGTGGFGELFF.

On this clone: Lacking the conserved final phenylalanine or tryptophan, this CDR3 likely reflects a read error. No DNA is shown, since the ends of the CDR3 on it are uncertain; the CDR3 is the one TCRdb lists. The chain couples TRBV14 to TRBJ2-1; the table assigns TRBD2, which was not confirmed against the DNA. Germline CDR1 is SGHDN and CDR2 is FVKESK. The CDR3 length is 9 residues, termini included. The CDR3 region is CASSQAPAG.

This clone was detected ten times or more. The junction departs from germline at one end; a sequencing error may be responsible. The V and J genes are TRBV27 and TRBJ2-6; the match to TRBD1 covers 9 bases. Germline CDR1 and CDR2: MNHEY and SMNVEV (reference sequence). The CDR3 totals 18 residues. CDR3 loop: CASSPPGQGFSGANVPTF. The CDR3 bases are TGTGCCAGCAGCCCTCCGGGACAGGGTTTCTCTGGGGCCAACGTCCCGACTTTC.

The rearrangement joins TRBV4-3 to TRBJ2-7, with D unclear. Germline CDR1 reads LGHNA; CDR2 reads YSLEER. The V end was cut by 7 bases, the J end by 1 base, with 17 bases between. The CDR3 has 15 residues. The DNA for the CDR3 is TGCGCCAGCATTCAAGGCCGGGTAGCTTCCTACGAGCAGTACTTC. Its translation: CASIQGRVASYEQYF.

This clone was detected ten times or more. This chain joins TRBV20-1 and TRBJ1-5; D not resolved. Trimming cost V 2 bases and J 3 bases, with 8 bases left between them. The CDR3 covers 13 residues. The germline gives CDR1 DFQATT, CDR2 SNEGSKA (reference sequence). CDR3 region: CSARSWDNQPQHF. In DNA, the CDR3 is TGCAGTGCTAGAAGCTGGGACAATCAGCCCCAGCATTTT.

This clone was seen repeatedly, ten times or more. This chain uses TRBV5-1 with TRBJ1-2; possible D gene TRBD1, 5 bases. The CDR3 runs to 14 residues. Trimming removed 0 bases from V and 3 bases from J, with 9 bases in between. The germline gives CDR1 SGHRS, CDR2 YFSETQ. CDR3 sequence (DNA): TGCGCCAGCAGCTTGGATAGGGGAGACTATGGCTACACCTTC. It specifies CASSLDRGDYGYTF.

This clone was seen at least ten times. V is TRBV5-1 and J is TRBJ1-2; D call uncertain. CDR1 and CDR2 from the germline V gene are SGHRS and YFSETQ. V was trimmed by 1 base and J by 6 bases, leaving 13 bases between them. The CDR3 runs to 14 residues. As DNA, the CDR3 is TGCGCCAGCAGCTTGACTGGGGATTACAATGGCTACACCTTC. It translates to CASSLTGDYNGYTF. Full variable domain (outside the CDR3, taken from reference TRBV5-1 and TRBJ1-2): KAGVTQTPRYLIKTRGQQVTLSCSPISGHRSVSWYQQTPGQGLQFLFEYFSETQRNKGNFPGRFSGRQFSNSRSEMNVSTLELGDSALYLCASSLTGDYNGYTFGSGTRLTVV.

This clone came up many times. The CDR3 loop is CASSQDVAGNKVETQYF. The DNA of the CDR3 is TGTGCCAGCAGCCAAGATGTAGCGGGAAATAAGGTGGAGACCCAGTACTTC. The genes are TRBV3-1 and TRBJ2-5, with 8 bases matching TRBD2. V lost 0 bases, J lost 5 bases, and 11 bases stayed unmatched. The CDR3 is 17 residues long. Germline-derived CDR1 and CDR2 are LGHDT and YNNKEL (reference sequence).

V gene TRBV19 combines with J gene TRBJ1-6; D uncertain. Germline CDR1 reads LNHDA; CDR2 reads SQIVND (reference sequence). Trimming left V 5 bases short and J 10 bases short, with 9 bases between. This CDR3 is 12 amino acids long. The CDR3 sequence: CASSFPGSPLHF. For the CDR3, the DNA is TGTGCCAGTAGTTTTCCAGGCTCACCCCTCCACTTT.